Listed below are T cell receptor beta chains from one sample, sequenced in a study of blood T cell repertoires in COVID-19. TCRdb's table, derived via immunoSEQ multiplex PCR, lists solely in-frame clones and lacks some. Among 120,000 or so clones listed, approximately 83% were seen once. Sequenced sample: peripheral blood. The receptors were gathered from a woman between 65 and 79 years old with acute or convalescent COVID-19. Each CDR3 is given without its conserved first and last residue.

ASSPSGVNQPQH,TRBV6-5
ASSVVPGGYMNTEAF,TRBV9
ASSPRTGINEQF,TRBV18
ASSKGMKDRGEYEQY,TRBV21-1
ASSLDRDYGYT,TRBV5-4
ASSYSASVNEQY,TRBV6-5
ASSQDMTANEKLF,TRBV4-3
AISGDSWSQPQH,TRBV10-3
ASGLYGYT,TRBV7-2
ASNHGRTGELF,TRBV19
ASSRRTGGAYQPQH,TRBV4-2
ASCISPRGTDTQY,TRBV2
ASSKDCRGAF,TRBV21-1
ASSTGGTTNEKLF,TRBV5-4